The clone carrying this T cell receptor (beta chain) turned up a few times. The data derive from a study of early T cells in non-severe SARS-CoV-2 infection. Via MiXCR, TCRdb re-called the 5' RACE reads, giving one row per CDR3 protein. The table lists 20,000 to 30,000 distinct CDR3 sequences, more than 4% of them singletons. The clonotype comes from an adult who was a healthcare worker with PCR-confirmed SARS-CoV-2 infection or an uninfected control (not recorded which). The sample comprised whole blood.

The CDR3 nucleotides are TGTGCCAGCAGCTTAGACAGCGCCGGAGGAGGCTACACCTTC. It specifies CASSLDSAGGGYTF. V gene TRBV7-9 combines with J gene TRBJ1-2; D gene ambiguous. Trimming pared 1 base from V and 8 bases from J, leaving 14 bases between. The CDR3 totals 14 residues. Germline CDR1 and CDR2: SEHNR and FQNEAQ (reference sequence).